This T cell receptor (beta chain) was documented in a study of T cell changes during pregnancy in multiple sclerosis. Profiled with immunoSEQ multiplex PCR; TCRdb holds only in-frame clones, not every one. The repertoire includes about 74,000 clones, 80% to 90% of them detected once, and 3% to 3.5% sits in the top ten. Germline V gene sequence: CDR1 SEHNR, CDR2 FQNEAQ (reference sequence). With V trimmed by 3 bases and J by 6 bases, 2 bases remained unmatched. The CDR3 has 14 residues. The chain has TRBV7-9 and TRBJ2-1; 10 positions match TRBD1. The clonotype comes from a female donor with multiple sclerosis, enrolled in a pregnancy study. This sample comprised peripheral blood, obtained before pregnancy. The CDR3 protein is CASSFRTGGNEQFF. CDR3 coding DNA: TGTGCCAGCAGCTTCCGGACAGGGGGCAATGAGCAGTTCTTC.